This T cell receptor beta chain was identified during a study of blood T cell repertoires in COVID-19. This clone has more than one count but fewer than ten. Repertoires were generated with immunoSEQ multiplex PCR, while TCRdb's copy carries only in-frame clones and drops some. This sample yields over 110,000 clones, of which nearly 85% are seen a single time; roughly 4% belongs to the top ten. With 4 bases clipped from V and 6 bases from J, the junction kept 2 bases outside the gene matches. This CDR3 has 14 residues. Looked up from germline, CDR1 is SNHLY and CDR2 is FYNNEI. Sequencing input: PBMCs or T cells enriched from blood (not recorded which). The V and J genes are TRBV2 and TRBJ2-2, with 10 positions matching TRBD2. This clonotype was obtained from a middle-aged man in a cohort exposed to, infected with or recovered from COVID-19 (not recorded which). CDR3 in amino acids: CASSAAGGPGELFF. The CDR3 DNA sequence: TGTGCCAGCAGTGCAGCGGGAGGGCCCGGGGAGCTGTTTTTT.